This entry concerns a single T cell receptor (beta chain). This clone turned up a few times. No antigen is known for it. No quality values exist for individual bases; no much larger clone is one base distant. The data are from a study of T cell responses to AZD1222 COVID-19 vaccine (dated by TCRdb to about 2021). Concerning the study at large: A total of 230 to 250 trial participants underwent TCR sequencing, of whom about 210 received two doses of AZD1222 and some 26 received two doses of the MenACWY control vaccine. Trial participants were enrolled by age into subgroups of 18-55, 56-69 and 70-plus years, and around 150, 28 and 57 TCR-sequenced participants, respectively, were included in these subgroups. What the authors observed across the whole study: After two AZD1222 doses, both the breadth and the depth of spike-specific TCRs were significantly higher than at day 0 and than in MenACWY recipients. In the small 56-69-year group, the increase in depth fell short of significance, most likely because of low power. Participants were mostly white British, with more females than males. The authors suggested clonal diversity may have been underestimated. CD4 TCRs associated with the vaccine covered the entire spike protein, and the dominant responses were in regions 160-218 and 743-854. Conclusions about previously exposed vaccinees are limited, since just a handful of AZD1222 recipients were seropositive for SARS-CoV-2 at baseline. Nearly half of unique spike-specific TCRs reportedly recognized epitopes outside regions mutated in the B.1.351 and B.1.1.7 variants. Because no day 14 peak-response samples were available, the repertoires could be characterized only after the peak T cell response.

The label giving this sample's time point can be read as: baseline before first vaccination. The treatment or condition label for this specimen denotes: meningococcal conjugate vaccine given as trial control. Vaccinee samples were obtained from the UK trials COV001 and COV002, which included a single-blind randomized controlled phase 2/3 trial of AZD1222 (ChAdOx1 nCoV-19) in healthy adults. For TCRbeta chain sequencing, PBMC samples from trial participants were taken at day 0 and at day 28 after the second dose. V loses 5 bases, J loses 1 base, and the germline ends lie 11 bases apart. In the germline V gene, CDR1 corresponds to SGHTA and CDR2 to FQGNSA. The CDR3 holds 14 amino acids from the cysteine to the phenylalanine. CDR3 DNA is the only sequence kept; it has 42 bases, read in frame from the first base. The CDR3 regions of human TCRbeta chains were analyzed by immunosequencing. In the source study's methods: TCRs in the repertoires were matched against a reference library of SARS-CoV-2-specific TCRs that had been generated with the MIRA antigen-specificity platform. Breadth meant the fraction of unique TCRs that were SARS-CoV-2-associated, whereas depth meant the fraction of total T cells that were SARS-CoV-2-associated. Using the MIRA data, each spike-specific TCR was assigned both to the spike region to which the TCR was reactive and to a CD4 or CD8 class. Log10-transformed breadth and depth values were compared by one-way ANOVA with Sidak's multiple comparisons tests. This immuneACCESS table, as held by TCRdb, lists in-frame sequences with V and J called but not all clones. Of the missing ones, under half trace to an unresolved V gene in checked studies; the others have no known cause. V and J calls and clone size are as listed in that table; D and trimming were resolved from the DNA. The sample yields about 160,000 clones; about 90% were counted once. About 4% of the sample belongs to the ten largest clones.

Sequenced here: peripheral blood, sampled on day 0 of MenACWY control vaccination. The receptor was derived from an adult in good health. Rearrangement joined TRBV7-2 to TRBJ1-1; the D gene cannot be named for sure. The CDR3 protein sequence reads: CASSRMAQNTEAFF. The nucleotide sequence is TGTGCCAGCAGCCGGATGGCGCAGAACACTGAAGCTTTCTTT. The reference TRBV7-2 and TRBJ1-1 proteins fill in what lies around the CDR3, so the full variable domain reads GAGVSQSPSNKVTEKGKDVELRCDPISGHTALYWYRQSLGQGLEFLIYFQGNSAPDKSGLPSDRFSAERTGGSVSTLTIQRTQQEDSAVYLCASSRMAQNTEAFFGQGTRLTVV.